This T cell receptor beta chain was sequenced during a study of identical twins. This clonotype came up a few times. Its specificity is not known. Its ends do not fully match the called genes, so a read error is possible. The study, taken as a whole, reports: Fewer insertions were carried by abundant cord blood beta clonotypes, but none was seen in memory repertoires.

TCRdb reanalysed the 5' RACE reads using MiXCR and keeps one entry per CDR3 protein. The sample yields fewer than 350,000 distinct CDR3 sequences, approximately 8% seen once. Another study also made use of these data, one on yellow fever vaccine responses in identical twins. That paper adds: Reportedly, twins showed a vaccine T cell response that looked partly convergent and partly personalized.

The sequence came from a woman between 18 and 29 years old in good health. Sequenced material: memory (CD45RO+) T cells sorted from blood.

For the CDR3, the DNA is TGTGCCAGCAGTGAAGGGGCCAGGGCGAACTCCGGGGAGCTGTTTTTT. Translated, it gives CASSEGARANSGELFF. The chain combines TRBV25-1 with TRBJ2-2; maybe TRBD1 (5 bases). In germline, CDR1 is MGHDK, CDR2 SYGVNS. The CDR3 sequence is 16 residues long.